This TCR beta chain is drawn from a study of blood T cell repertoires in COVID-19. Losses at the gene ends were 5 bases for V and 7 bases for J; bases not matched to a gene: 6. The CDR3 runs 15 residues. Per the germline V gene, CDR1 is SGHRS and CDR2 is YFSETQ. This clone was observed once. Assay: immunoSEQ multiplex PCR; the TCRdb copy retains only in-frame clones and omits some. Of around 130,000 clones in the sample, just under 80% are singletons; the top ten hold 15% to 20%. The chain employs TRBV5-1 and TRBJ2-2; 12 nucleotides agree with TRBD2. This TCR derives from a man aged 60-69 years with active or convalescent COVID-19. Sample: peripheral blood. The CDR3: CASRPSGRDGGELFF. CDR3 DNA: TGCGCCAGCAGACCTAGCGGGAGGGACGGCGGGGAGCTGTTTTTT.